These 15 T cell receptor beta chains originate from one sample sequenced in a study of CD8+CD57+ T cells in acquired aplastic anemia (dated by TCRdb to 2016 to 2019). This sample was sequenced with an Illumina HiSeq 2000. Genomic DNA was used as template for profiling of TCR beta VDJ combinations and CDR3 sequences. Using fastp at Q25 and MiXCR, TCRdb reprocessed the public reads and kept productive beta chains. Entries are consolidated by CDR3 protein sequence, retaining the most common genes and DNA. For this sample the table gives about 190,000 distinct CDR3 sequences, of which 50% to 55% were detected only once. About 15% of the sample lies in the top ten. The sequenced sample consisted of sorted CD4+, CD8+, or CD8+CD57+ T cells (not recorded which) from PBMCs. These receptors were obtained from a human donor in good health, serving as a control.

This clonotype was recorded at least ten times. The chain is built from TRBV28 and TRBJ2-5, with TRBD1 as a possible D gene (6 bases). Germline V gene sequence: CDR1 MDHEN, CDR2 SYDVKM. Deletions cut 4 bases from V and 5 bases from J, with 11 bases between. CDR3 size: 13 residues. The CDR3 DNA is TGTGCCAGCAGTTCCGGGCAGGGGGAGACCCAGTACTTC. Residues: CASSSGQGETQYF. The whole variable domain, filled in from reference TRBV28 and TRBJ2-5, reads DVKVTQSSRYLVKRTGEKVFLECVQDMDHENMFWYRQDPGLGLRLIYFSYDVKMKEKGDIPEGYSVSREKKERFSLILESASTNQTSMYLCASSSGQGETQYFGPGTRLLVL.

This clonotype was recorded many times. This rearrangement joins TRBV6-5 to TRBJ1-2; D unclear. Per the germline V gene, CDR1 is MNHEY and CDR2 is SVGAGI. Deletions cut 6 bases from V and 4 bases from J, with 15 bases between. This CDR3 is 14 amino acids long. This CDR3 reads CASRYSRNTYGYTF. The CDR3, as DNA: TGTGCCAGCAGATACAGCCGAAACACCTATGGCTACACCTTC.

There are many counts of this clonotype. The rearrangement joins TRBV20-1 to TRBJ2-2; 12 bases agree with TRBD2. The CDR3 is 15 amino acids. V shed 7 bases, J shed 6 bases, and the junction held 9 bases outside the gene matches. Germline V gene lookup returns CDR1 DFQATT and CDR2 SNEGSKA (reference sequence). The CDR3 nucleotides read TGCAGTGTGCGCAGACTAGCGGGGGCCCCCGGGGAGCTGTTTTTT. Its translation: CSVRRLAGAPGELFF.

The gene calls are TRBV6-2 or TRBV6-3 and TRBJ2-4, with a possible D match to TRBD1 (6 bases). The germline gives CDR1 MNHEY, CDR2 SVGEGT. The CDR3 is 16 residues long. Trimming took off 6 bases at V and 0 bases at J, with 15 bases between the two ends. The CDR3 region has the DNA TGTGCCAGCAGGGAGATGGGGGCCTTAGCCAAAAACATTCAGTACTTC. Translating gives CASREMGALAKNIQYF.

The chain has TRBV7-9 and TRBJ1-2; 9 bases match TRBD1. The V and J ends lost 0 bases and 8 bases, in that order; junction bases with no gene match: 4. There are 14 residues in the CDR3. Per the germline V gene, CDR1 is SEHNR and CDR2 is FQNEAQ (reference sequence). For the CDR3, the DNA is TGTGCCAGCAGCTTAGCGACAGGGGGAGTAGGCTACACCTTC. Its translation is CASSLATGGVGYTF.

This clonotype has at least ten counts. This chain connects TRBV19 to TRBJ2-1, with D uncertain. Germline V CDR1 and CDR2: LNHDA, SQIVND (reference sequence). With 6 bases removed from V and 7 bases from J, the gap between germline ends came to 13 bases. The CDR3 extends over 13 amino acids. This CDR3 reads CASSLSRVNEQFF. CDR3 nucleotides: TGTGCCAGTAGCCTCTCAAGAGTAAATGAGCAGTTCTTC. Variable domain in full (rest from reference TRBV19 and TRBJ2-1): DGGITQSPKYLFRKEGQNVTLSCEQNLNHDAMYWYRQDPGQGLRLIYYSQIVNDFQKGDIAEGYSVSREKKESFPLTVTSAQKNPTAFYLCASSLSRVNEQFFGPGTRLTVL.

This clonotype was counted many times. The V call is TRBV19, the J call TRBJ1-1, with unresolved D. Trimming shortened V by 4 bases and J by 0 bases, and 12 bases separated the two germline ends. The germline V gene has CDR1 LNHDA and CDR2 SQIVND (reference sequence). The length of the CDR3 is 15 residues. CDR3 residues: CASSSQSYMNTEAFF. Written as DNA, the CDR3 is TGTGCCAGTAGTAGCCAAAGTTACATGAACACTGAAGCTTTCTTT.

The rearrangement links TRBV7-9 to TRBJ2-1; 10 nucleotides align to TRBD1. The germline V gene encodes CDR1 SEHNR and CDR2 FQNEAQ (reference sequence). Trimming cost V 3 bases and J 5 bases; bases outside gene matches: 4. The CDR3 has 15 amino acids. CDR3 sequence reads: CASSLWGQGNNEQFF. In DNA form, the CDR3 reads TGTGCCAGCAGCTTGTGGGGACAGGGGAACAATGAGCAGTTCTTC.

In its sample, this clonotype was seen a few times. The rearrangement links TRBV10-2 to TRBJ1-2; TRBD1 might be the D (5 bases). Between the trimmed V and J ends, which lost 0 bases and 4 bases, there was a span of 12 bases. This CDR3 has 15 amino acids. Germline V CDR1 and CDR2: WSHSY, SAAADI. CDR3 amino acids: CASSESPGFSYGYTF. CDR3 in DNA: TGCGCCAGCAGTGAGTCCCCAGGGTTCAGCTATGGCTACACCTTC.

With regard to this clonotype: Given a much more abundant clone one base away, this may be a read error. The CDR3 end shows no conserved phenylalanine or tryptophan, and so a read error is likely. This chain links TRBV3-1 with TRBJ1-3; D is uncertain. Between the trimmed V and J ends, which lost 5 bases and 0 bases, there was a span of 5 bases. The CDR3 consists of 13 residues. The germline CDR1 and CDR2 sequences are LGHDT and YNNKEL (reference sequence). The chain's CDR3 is CASSSYSGNTIYS. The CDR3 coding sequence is TGTGCCAGCAGCTCCTACTCTGGAAACACCATATATTCT.

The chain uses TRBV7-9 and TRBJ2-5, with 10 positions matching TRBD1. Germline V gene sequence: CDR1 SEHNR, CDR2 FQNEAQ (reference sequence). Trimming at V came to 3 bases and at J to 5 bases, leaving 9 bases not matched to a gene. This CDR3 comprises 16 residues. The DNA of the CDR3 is TGTGCCAGCAGCTTTCCGGGACAGGGGCCGAAGGAGACCCAGTACTTC. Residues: CASSFPGQGPKETQYF.

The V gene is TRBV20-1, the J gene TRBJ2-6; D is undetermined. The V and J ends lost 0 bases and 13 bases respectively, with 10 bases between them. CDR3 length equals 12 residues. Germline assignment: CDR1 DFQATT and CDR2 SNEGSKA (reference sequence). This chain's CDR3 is CSARDGRRVLTF. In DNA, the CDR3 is TGCAGTGCTAGAGATGGGCGCAGGGTCCTGACTTTC.

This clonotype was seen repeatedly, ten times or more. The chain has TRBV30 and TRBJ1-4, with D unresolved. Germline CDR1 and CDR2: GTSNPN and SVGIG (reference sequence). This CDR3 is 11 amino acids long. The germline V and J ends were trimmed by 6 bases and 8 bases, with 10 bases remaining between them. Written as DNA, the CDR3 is TGTGCCTGCCAAACAAGGGAAAAACTGTTTTTT. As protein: CACQTREKLFF. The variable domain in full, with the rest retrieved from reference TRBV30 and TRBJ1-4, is SQTIHQWPATLVQPVGSPLSLECTVEGTSNPNLYWYRQAAGRGLQLLFYSVGIGQISSEVPQNLSASRPQDRQFILSSKKLLLSDSGFYLCACQTREKLFFGSGTQLSVL.

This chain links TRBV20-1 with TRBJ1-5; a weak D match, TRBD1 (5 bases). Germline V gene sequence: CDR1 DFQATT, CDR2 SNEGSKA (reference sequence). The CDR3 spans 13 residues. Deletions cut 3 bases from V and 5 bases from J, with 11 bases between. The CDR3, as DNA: TGCAGTGCTAGCGAGGGGCCGGATCAGCCCCAGCATTTT. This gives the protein CSASEGPDQPQHF.

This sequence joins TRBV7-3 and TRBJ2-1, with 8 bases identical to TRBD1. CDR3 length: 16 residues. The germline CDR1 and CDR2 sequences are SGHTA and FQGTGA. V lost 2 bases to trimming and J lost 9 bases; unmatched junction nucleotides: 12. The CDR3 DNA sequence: TGTGCCAGCAGCTTAGGCCAAACCACAGGGGGAGGTGAGCAGTTCTTC. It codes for CASSLGQTTGGGEQFF.